Following are 16 T cell receptor beta chains from one sample sequenced in a study of CXCR3-negative and CXCR3-positive naive CD8 T cells. cDNA libraries for TRB were generated by 5' RACE incorporating UMI labels. After re-calling the 5' RACE reads, TCRdb lists one entry per CDR3 protein, DNA absent. The sample totals tens of thousands of distinct CDR3 sequences. The source material was memory CD8+ T cells from blood. The receptors were sampled from a human donor in good health. Some clones in this sample may be carry-over from other donors' samples.

The rearrangement links TRBV6-5 to TRBJ1-2; TCRdb returns TRBD1, unconfirmable since there is no DNA. This CDR3 contains 12 residues. The germline CDR1 and CDR2 sequences are MNHEY and SVGAGI. The CDR3 here is CASSLDREDYTF.

The chain employs TRBV28 and TRBJ2-7. This CDR3 has 12 residues. Germline V CDR1 and CDR2: MDHEN, SYDVKM. The CDR3 sequence: CASRNTRYEQYF.

The V gene is TRBV28, the J gene TRBJ1-1. The CDR3 loop spans 11 amino acids. The V gene's germline CDR1 is MDHEN and CDR2 SYDVKM. CDR3 protein: CASQEVTEAFF.

This rearrangement joins TRBV4-3 to TRBJ2-1; the TCRdb D gene call, TRBD2, has no DNA to confirm it. Per germline, CDR1 LGHNA and CDR2 YSLEER. This CDR3 contains 17 residues. The CDR3 spells CASSQGPLGSENNEQFF.

V gene TRBV29-1 combines with J gene TRBJ1-3; absent DNA, TCRdb's TRBD1 call cannot be checked. In germline, CDR1 is SQVTM, CDR2 ANQGSEA. The CDR3 has 15 residues. CDR3 sequence reads: CSVEDLDRGGNTIYF. Full variable domain (rest looked up from reference TRBV29-1 and TRBJ1-3): SAVISQKPSRDICQRGTSLTIQCQVDSQVTMMFWYRQQPGQSLTLIATANQGSEATYESGFVIDKFPISRPNLTFSTLTVSNMSPEDSSIYLCSVEDLDRGGNTIYFGEGSWLTVV.

The chain combines TRBV7-9 with TRBJ2-7. In germline, CDR1 is SEHNR, CDR2 FQNEAQ (reference sequence). This CDR3 spans 16 amino acids. This chain's CDR3 is CASSLEPQEISYEQYF.

The CDR3 sequence: CASSSGYAGANVLTF. The gene calls are TRBV13 and TRBJ2-6. The CDR3 contains 15 residues. Germline V CDR1 and CDR2: PRHDT, FYEKMQ (reference sequence).

The chain employs TRBV20-1 and TRBJ2-7; TCRdb lists TRBD2, though no DNA is available to test this call. This CDR3 spans 13 amino acids. Germline CDR1 DFQATT, CDR2 SNEGSKA (reference sequence). Here the CDR3 reads CSATSGGDYEQYF.

The chain combines TRBV7-9 with TRBJ2-1; there is no DNA to check the TCRdb D call of TRBD1. Germline CDR1 reads SEHNR; CDR2 reads FQNEAQ (reference sequence). The CDR3 is 15 residues long. The CDR3 region is CASSLGLGAYNEQFF.

J is TRBJ2-3 and V is TRBV14. Germline loops: CDR1 SGHDN, CDR2 FVKESK. This CDR3 contains 14 residues. CDR3 protein: CASSQDRYKDTQYF.

This chain joins TRBV6-4 and TRBJ2-3. This CDR3 region has 14 residues. In germline, CDR1 is MRHNA, CDR2 SNTAGT. Here the CDR3 reads CASSDAGGTDTQYF.

The chain carries TRBV1 and TRBJ2-5; TCRdb calls TRBD1, which cannot be checked without DNA. TRBV1 is termed a pseudogene. The CDR3 sequence is 14 residues long. The chain's CDR3 is CTSSRTTGEETQYF.

The gene calls are TRBV29-1 and TRBJ2-5; no DNA is available, so the TRBD1 call from TCRdb remains unchecked. The CDR3 covers 16 residues. CDR1 SQVTM and CDR2 ANQGSEA come from the germline V gene. The CDR3 loop reads CSAIPGQDLAGETQYF.

This sequence joins TRBV5-6 and TRBJ2-5; TCRdb outputs TRBD1, but without DNA this stays unchecked. Germline CDR1 and CDR2: SGHDT and YYEEEE. The CDR3 contains 17 residues. Here the CDR3 reads CASSLAGAGHSRETQYF.

The CDR3 here is CASSLTMGSEAFF. The chain employs TRBV7-3 and TRBJ1-1. This CDR3 spans 13 amino acids. Germline V gives CDR1 SGHTA, CDR2 FQGTGA.

The chain recombines TRBV20-1 with TRBJ1-5. Germline values: CDR1 DFQATT, CDR2 SNEGSKA (reference sequence). CDR3 length: 14 amino acids. Here the CDR3 reads CSAGAGRRNQPQHF.